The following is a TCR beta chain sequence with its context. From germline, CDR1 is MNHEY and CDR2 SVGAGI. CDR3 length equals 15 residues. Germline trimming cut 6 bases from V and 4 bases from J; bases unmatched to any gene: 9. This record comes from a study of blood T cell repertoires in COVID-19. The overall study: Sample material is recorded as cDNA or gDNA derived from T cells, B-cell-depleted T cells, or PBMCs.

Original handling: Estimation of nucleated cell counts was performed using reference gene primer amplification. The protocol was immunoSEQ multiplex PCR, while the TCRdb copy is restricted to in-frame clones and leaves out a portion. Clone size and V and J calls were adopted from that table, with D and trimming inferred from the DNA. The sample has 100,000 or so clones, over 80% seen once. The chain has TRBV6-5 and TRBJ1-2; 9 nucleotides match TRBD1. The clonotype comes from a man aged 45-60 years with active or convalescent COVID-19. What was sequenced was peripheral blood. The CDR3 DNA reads TGTGCCAGCAGCTCCGGACAGGGGAATGGCTATGGCTACACCTTC. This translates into CASSSGQGNGYGYTF.